Following are 25 T cell receptor beta chains from one sample sequenced in a study of vaccination and CD4 T cells after COVID-19. As to treatment: approximately nine-day PBMC culture with coronavirus spike peptide pools or control peptides (ViraFEST assay). No cognate antigen is known for these TCRs. Cultured CD4+ T cell DNA underwent sequencing with the Oncomine TCR Beta short-read assay. TCRdb independently ran MiXCR on the PCR reads; one entry per CDR3 protein. The sample has fewer than 3,500 distinct CDR3 sequences; 30% to 35% are singletons. This sample comprised CD4+ T cells from blood, cultured in vitro, obtained after SARS-CoV-2 vaccination. These receptor sequences come from a human donor who had recovered from COVID-19.

This clonotype appeared a few times. The chain employs TRBV5-4 and TRBJ1-2; TRBD1 might be the D (5 bases). Trimming cost V 4 bases and J 4 bases, with 14 bases left between them. The CDR3 covers 14 residues. Germline values: CDR1 SGHNT, CDR2 YYREEE (reference sequence). The CDR3 coding sequence is TGTGCCAGCAGCGTTGTTTTCGGGGGCTATGGCTACACCTTC. It codes for CASSVVFGGYGYTF.

The rearrangement uses TRBV20-1 and TRBJ2-1, with a tentative D call TRBD1 (6 bases). The V end was cut by 6 bases, the J end by 10 bases, with 16 bases between. From germline, CDR1 is DFQATT and CDR2 SNEGSKA (reference sequence). This CDR3 spans 12 amino acids. The CDR3 loop reads CSAPTLQGEQFF. Written as DNA, the CDR3 is TGCAGTGCCCCGACGCTACAGGGCGAGCAGTTCTTC.

V gene TRBV6-1 combines with J gene TRBJ2-7; D remains unclear. Looked up from germline, CDR1 is MNHNS and CDR2 is SASEGT. The V gene lost 3 bases and the J gene lost 0 bases, with 3 bases spanning the gap. The CDR3 is 12 amino acids. The CDR3: CASSDPSYEQYF. The DNA for the CDR3 is TGTGCCAGCAGTGACCCCTCCTACGAGCAGTACTTC.

V usage is TRBV6-4 and J usage is TRBJ1-2, with D possibly being TRBD1 (5 bases). The CDR3 is 14 amino acids. V lost 0 bases to trimming and J lost 8 bases, with 13 bases between them. The germline V gene encodes CDR1 MRHNA and CDR2 SNTAGT. This CDR3 reads CASSDSNGGSGYTF. The CDR3 nucleotides read TGTGCCAGCAGTGACTCGAATGGGGGTAGCGGCTACACCTTC.

This clonotype was seen a few times. This rearrangement joins TRBV7-3 to TRBJ2-1; D gene ambiguous. The germline CDR1 and CDR2 sequences are SGHTA and FQGTGA. V lost 5 bases and J lost 9, with 14 bases in between. The CDR3 runs to 13 residues. CDR3 loop: CASSPATSGEQFF. For the CDR3, the DNA is TGTGCCAGCAGCCCGGCCACCAGTGGTGAGCAGTTCTTC.

By its share, this clonotype is medium-sized. The chain has TRBV7-9 and TRBJ2-7; possibly TRBD1 for D (6 bases). V lost 1 base, J lost 6 bases, and 13 bases lay in between. Germline loops: CDR1 SEHNR, CDR2 FQNEAQ (reference sequence). The CDR3 runs 14 residues. CDR3 in amino acids: CASSLGQVDLEQYF. CDR3 coding DNA: TGTGCCAGCAGCTTAGGACAGGTAGACCTCGAGCAGTACTTC.

This clonotype has just a few counts. The gene calls are TRBV7-4 and TRBJ1-5, with D unclear. Trimming took off 7 bases at V and 4 bases at J, with 20 bases between the two ends. CDR3 length equals 16 residues. Germline V gene sequence: CDR1 SGHVT, CDR2 SQSDAQ. The CDR3 reads CASIKGPNGKNQPQHF. The CDR3 region has the DNA TGTGCCAGCATCAAGGGTCCCAACGGGAAAAATCAGCCCCAGCATTTT.

The V gene is TRBV4-3, the J gene TRBJ1-5; no definite D call. The germline V gene encodes CDR1 LGHNA and CDR2 YSLEER. The V end lost 0 bases, the J end lost 0 bases, and 9 bases lay between the germline ends. The CDR3 covers 16 residues. The CDR3, as DNA: TGCGCCAGCAGCCAAGATATAGGGTATAGCAATCAGCCCCAGCATTTT. Translating it yields CASSQDIGYSNQPQHF.

The rearrangement joins TRBV18 to TRBJ2-1; D unclear. This CDR3 is 14 amino acids long. CDR1 is KGHSH, CDR2 LQKENI, per germline. V dropped 1 base and J dropped 0 bases, with 4 bases sitting between them. The CDR3 loop is CASSPRLSYNEQFF. DNA for the CDR3: TGTGCCAGCTCACCACGGCTCTCCTACAATGAGCAGTTCTTC.

The V call is TRBV29-1, the J call TRBJ1-2; no clear D. The germline V gene encodes CDR1 SQVTM and CDR2 ANQGSEA. This CDR3 contains 12 residues. Trimming shortened V by 4 bases and J by 6 bases, and 12 bases separated the two germline ends. The CDR3 sequence: CSVASQSHGYTF. CDR3 DNA: TGCAGCGTTGCTTCCCAGTCGCATGGCTACACCTTC.

This clonotype was found a few times. The chain couples TRBV6-2 or TRBV6-3 to TRBJ2-7; possible D gene TRBD2, 6 bases. V gave up 0 bases and J gave up 4 bases, with 10 bases separating them. The CDR3 is 14 residues long. CDR1 and CDR2 (germline): MNHEY, SVGEGT. This CDR3 is CASSYSAEGYEQYF. CDR3 DNA sequence: TGTGCCAGCAGTTACTCGGCGGAGGGATACGAGCAGTACTTC.

This clonotype was counted a few times. The rearrangement joins TRBV28 to TRBJ1-2; no clear D. Germline CDR1 is MDHEN and CDR2 is SYDVKM. V shed 2 bases and J shed 8 bases, with 21 bases lying between them. The CDR3 contains 16 residues. CDR3 DNA: TGTGCCAGCAGTTTAGATGCAGGTAGCCCTTTTAGGGGCTACACCTTC. Amino acid sequence: CASSLDAGSPFRGYTF.

The CDR3 DNA sequence: TGTGCCAGCAGTACGCGGGACAGGGTCACTGAAGCTTTCTTT. Amino acids: CASSTRDRVTEAFF. The rearrangement joins TRBV25-1 to TRBJ1-1; 9 nucleotides line up with TRBD1. The CDR3 loop spans 14 amino acids. Germline CDR1 is MGHDK and CDR2 is SYGVNS. The ends lost 5 bases at V and 4 bases at J; junction bases unmatched: 5.

The chain combines TRBV5-1 with TRBJ1-2; D not resolved. The CDR3 has 11 residues. Per germline, CDR1 SGHRS and CDR2 YFSETQ. V gave up 0 bases and J gave up 14 bases, with 11 bases separating them. CDR3 loop: CASSLDQAPTF. CDR3 DNA sequence: TGCGCCAGCAGCTTGGATCAGGCCCCTACCTTC.

This clonotype is judged medium-sized (0.01 to 0.1%). Here the CDR3 reads CSAIRDTSYEQYF. The CDR3 DNA reads as TGCAGTGCCATCCGGGACACATCCTACGAGCAGTACTTC. The chain recombines TRBV20-1 with TRBJ2-7, with a tentative D call TRBD1 (6 bases). In germline, CDR1 is DFQATT, CDR2 SNEGSKA (reference sequence). The CDR3 has 13 residues. Trimming stripped 6 bases from V and 1 base from J, with 13 bases between.

The chain is built from TRBV5-8 and TRBJ1-2, with 11 bases identical to TRBD1. CDR1 is SGHTS and CDR2 is YDEGEE in the germline V gene. This CDR3 region has 15 residues. The V segment lost 2 bases and the J segment 6 bases; nucleotides outside the gene matches: 6. CDR3 sequence reads: CASSLPRDRGNGYTF. The CDR3 DNA is TGTGCCAGCAGCTTACCCCGGGACAGGGGGAATGGCTACACCTTC.

Sample share makes this clonotype medium-sized. This rearrangement joins TRBV10-3 to TRBJ2-5, with 12 nucleotides matching TRBD2. The junction had 6 bases not matched to a gene; V was cut back by 6 bases and J by 1 base. Germline assignment: CDR1 ENHRY and CDR2 SYGVKD. The CDR3 has 16 amino acids. CDR3 bases: TGTGCCATCAGCGGCCCGGGACTAGCGGGCCAAGAGACCCAGTACTTC. This codes for CAISGPGLAGQETQYF.

The chain uses TRBV6-1 and TRBJ1-1; 8 bases are a match to TRBD1. V lost 8 bases to trimming and J lost 2 bases; unmatched junction nucleotides: 4. This CDR3 region has 13 residues. Germline V gives CDR1 MNHNS, CDR2 SASEGT. Here the CDR3 DNA reads TGTGCCAGCGGGGACAGGCATAACACTGAAGCTTTCTTT. This gives the protein CASGDRHNTEAFF.

This clonotype turned up a few times. V gene TRBV28 combines with J gene TRBJ1-1; D not certain. The ends were cut back, 5 bases at V and 2 bases at J, with 9 bases in the middle. The CDR3 runs to 13 residues. The V gene's germline CDR1 is MDHEN and CDR2 SYDVKM. The CDR3 protein is CASSNLQNTEAFF. The CDR3 bases are TGTGCCAGCAGTAACCTTCAAAACACTGAAGCTTTCTTT.

A remark on this clonotype: The junction departs from the called germline gene at one end, perhaps through a read error. The chain links TRBV18 to TRBJ2-7; the match to TRBD1 covers 7 bases. Looked up from germline, CDR1 is KGHSH and CDR2 is LQKENI. This CDR3 has 14 residues. CDR3 in DNA: TGTGCCAGCTCCCCGGACAGGTCCTCCTACGAGCAGTATTTC. Amino acids: CASSPDRSSYEQYF.

This clonotype is labeled hyperexpanded (1% or more). The genes are TRBV7-9 and TRBJ1-2; a weak D match, TRBD1 (5 bases). V lost 2 bases, J lost 2 bases, and 9 bases lay in between. Germline CDR1 reads SEHNR; CDR2 reads FQNEAQ (reference sequence). The CDR3 extends over 14 amino acids. The CDR3 nucleotides read TGTGCCAGCAGCTTATCACCAGGGAACTATGGCTACACCTTC. Its translation: CASSLSPGNYGYTF.

In its sample, this clonotype was seen a few times. CDR3 protein: CASSSNSEGYTF. CDR3 DNA: TGTGCCAGCAGCTCGAACTCGGAGGGCTACACCTTC. The V gene is TRBV7-3, the J gene TRBJ1-2; D gene ambiguous. This CDR3 region has 12 residues. The ends were cut back, 4 bases at V and 8 bases at J, with 11 bases in the middle. Germline lookup yields CDR1 SGHTA and CDR2 FQGTGA.

This clonotype was recorded a few times. In DNA form, the CDR3 reads TGCAGCGCGAGGGGCAGGGCAGTAGAGACCCAGTACTTC. Residues: CSARGRAVETQYF. This chain joins TRBV29-1 and TRBJ2-5; D is possibly TRBD1 or TRBD2 (5 bases each). The CDR3 length is 13 residues. Trimming took off 7 bases at V and 4 bases at J, with 16 bases between the two ends. The germline V gene encodes CDR1 SQVTM and CDR2 ANQGSEA.

The table lists this clonotype with a few counts. The genes are TRBV24-1 and TRBJ2-3, with 8 bases identical to TRBD1. The CDR3 contains 15 residues. V lost 0 bases to trimming and J lost 5 bases; unmatched junction nucleotides: 3. Germline V gene lookup returns CDR1 KGHDR and CDR2 SFDVKD. This CDR3 is CATSDLRTGGDTQYF. The CDR3 coding sequence is TGTGCCACCAGTGATTTGAGAACAGGGGGAGATACGCAGTATTTT.

V and J are TRBV20-1 and TRBJ2-3; 10 bases are a match to TRBD2. V trimming: 3 bases; J trimming: 4 bases; junction bases outside the gene matches: 19. The CDR3 length is 19 residues. The germline V gene encodes CDR1 DFQATT and CDR2 SNEGSKA (reference sequence). CDR3 in amino acids: CSASPPQGVSGGTADTQYF. The CDR3 region has the DNA TGCAGTGCTAGTCCCCCCCAGGGGGTTAGCGGGGGGACGGCAGATACGCAGTATTTT.